This T cell receptor (beta chain) was captured in a study of blood T cell repertoires in COVID-19 (dated by TCRdb to 2018 to 2021). Describing the broader study: The collaborator samples originated in the United States, Italy and Spain and spanned the acute and convalescent phases of COVID-19. A freely available public database, intended as a resource for researchers studying the immune response to SARS-CoV-2, is where the repertoires were released. The sample metadata nearly always contained a de-identified subject ID, COVID-19 status, age in years and sex. Where available, HLA class I and class II types were obtained from metadata supplied by the sample provider rather than from assay-based typing. Samples came from the ongoing ImmuneRACE study (first 160 participants) plus 1,254 subjects from 6 global collaborators. The prospective study material was composed of cDNA or gDNA derived from T cells, B-cell-depleted T cells, or PBMCs. The dataset comprised deeply sampled blood TCRbeta repertoires from subjects exposed to, actively infected with, or recovered from COVID-19.

The immunoSEQ Assay, a bias-controlled multiplex PCR, was used to amplify TCRbeta CDR3 regions from genomic DNA. Concerning the study's data processing: The number of nucleated cells in each sample was estimated from the amplification of reference gene primers within the assay. To quantify the absolute abundance of each unique TCRbeta CDR3 rearrangement, sequence reads were collapsed and filtered. For each sample, productive Simpson clonality was calculated as the square root of Simpson's diversity index across productive rearrangements. Imported from immuneACCESS, the table was reduced by TCRdb to in-frame sequences with V and J called. These copies leave out some clones; in studies compared against another copy, an unresolved V gene accounts for under half, and the cause of the remainder is not known. D and trimming come from the DNA, and the V and J calls and clone size come from that table. This sample holds about 380,000 clones; over 75% were observed only once. The leading ten clones occupy around 1.3% of the sample.

Points the paper makes about the study in general: The quantity of clinical and demographic metadata differed by source and by participant and was supplied without curation.

In the prospective study, participants were 18 to 89 years old, resided in approximately 22 geographic areas of the United States, and were enrolled through a virtual design. In the prospective study, participants were assigned to cohorts based on the clinical history participants reported in a screening survey and a study questionnaire. ImmuneRACE Cohort 3 recovered participants were defined by two consecutive negative NP/OP PCR tests, healthcare professional clearance, or symptom resolution. Each participant in the prospective study had whole blood, serum and a nasopharyngeal or oropharyngeal swab collected by mobile phlebotomists. Participants in the prospective study had the option to provide additional blood draws and questionnaires over a roughly two-month period. Before DNA extraction, prospective study blood samples were shipped either frozen or at room temperature. The germline V end is reduced by 3 bases and the J end by 2 bases; junction bases left unmatched: 10. Taken from cysteine to phenylalanine, the CDR3 has 17 residues. The DNA shown is the 51-base CDR3, in frame from base 1. Taken from the germline V gene, the CDR1 and CDR2 loops are MDHEN and SYDVKM.

Points on this clone: The clone's antigen remains unknown. No base quality information exists; no much larger clone differs at one position.

The chain joins TRBV28 to TRBJ2-5, with 9 bases in between that match TRBD1. Sequenced sample: PBMCs or T cells enriched from blood (not recorded which). This sequence originates from a young man who had recovered from COVID-19. The CDR3 protein sequence reads: CASSFPPGQGRQETQYF. The nucleotide sequence reads TGTGCCAGCAGTTTTCCCCCCGGACAGGGGAGGCAAGAGACCCAGTACTTC.